Here is one T cell receptor (beta chain) with its context. Seattle-derived patients entered the study during active infection and were followed longitudinally. This CDR3 has 17 amino acids. With 0 bases removed from V and 0 bases from J, the gap between germline ends came to 14 bases. Germline-derived CDR1 and CDR2 are MNHEY and SMNVEV (reference sequence). This sample stems from a study of blood T cell repertoires in COVID-19. Study-level background: Specimens from acute and convalescent COVID-19 originated in the United States, Italy and Spain. In each case, the material was cDNA or gDNA derived from T cells, B-cell-depleted T cells, or PBMCs.

Original analysis: Reference gene primer amplification yielded estimated nucleated cell counts. Profiled with immunoSEQ multiplex PCR; TCRdb holds only in-frame clones, not every one. The DNA gave D and trimming, while V, J and clone size come from that table. The table has fewer than 200,000 clones, roughly 93% seen once. Sample: peripheral blood. This TCR was recovered from a man aged 18 to 35 with COVID-19, enrolled during active disease. The V call is TRBV27, the J call TRBJ1-1, with D possibly being TRBD1 (5 bases). CDR3 region: CASSLSVGDSMNTEAFF. Here the CDR3 DNA reads TGTGCCAGCAGTTTATCGGTCGGGGACTCCATGAACACTGAAGCTTTCTTT.